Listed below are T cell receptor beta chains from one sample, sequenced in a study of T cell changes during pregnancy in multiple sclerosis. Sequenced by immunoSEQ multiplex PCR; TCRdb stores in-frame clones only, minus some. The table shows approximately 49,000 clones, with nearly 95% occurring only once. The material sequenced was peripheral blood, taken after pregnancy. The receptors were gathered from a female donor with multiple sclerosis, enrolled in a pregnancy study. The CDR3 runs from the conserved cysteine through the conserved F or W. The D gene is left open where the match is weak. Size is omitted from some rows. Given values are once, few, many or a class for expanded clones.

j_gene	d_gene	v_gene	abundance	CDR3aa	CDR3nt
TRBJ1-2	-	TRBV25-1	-	CASSATGRLNYGYTF	TGTGCCAGCAGTGCAACAGGGCGACTCAACTATGGCTACACCTTC
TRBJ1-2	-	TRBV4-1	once	CASSQERIRVGYGYTF	TGCGCCAGCAGCCAAGAAAGGATCAGGGTCGGCTATGGCTACACCTTC
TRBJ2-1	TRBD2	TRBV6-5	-	CASSYSRALAGSQFF	TGTGCCAGCAGTTACTCGAGGGCACTAGCGGGGTCGCAGTTCTTC
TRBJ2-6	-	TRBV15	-	CATSTASSGANVLTF	TGTGCCACCAGCACAGCTAGCTCTGGGGCCAACGTCCTGACTTTC
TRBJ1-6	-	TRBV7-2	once	CASSLERTYNSPLHF	TGTGCCAGCAGCTTGGAGAGGACCTATAATTCACCCCTCCACTTT
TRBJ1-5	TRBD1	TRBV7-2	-	CASSLGQGNQPQHF	TGTGCCAGCAGCTTAGGACAGGGGAATCAGCCCCAGCATTTT
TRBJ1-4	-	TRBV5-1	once	CASSLAGTSNEKLFF	TGCGCCAGCAGCTTGGCCGGGACATCTAATGAAAAACTGTTTTTT
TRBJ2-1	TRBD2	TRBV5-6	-	CASSSRLAWDNEQFF	TGTGCCAGCAGCTCCCGACTAGCTTGGGACAATGAGCAGTTCTTC
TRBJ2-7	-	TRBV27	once	CASSLIRSGGSYEQYF	TGTGCCAGCAGTTTAATACGGTCGGGTGGCTCCTACGAGCAGTACTTC
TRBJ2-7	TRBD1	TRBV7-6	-	CASSQGASYEQYF	TGTGCCAGCAGCCAGGGGGCGAGTTACGAGCAGTACTTC
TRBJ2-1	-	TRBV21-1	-	CASSKGDREVYNEQFF	TGTGCCAGCAGCAAGGGGGACAGGGAGGTGTACAATGAGCAGTTCTTC
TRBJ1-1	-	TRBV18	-	CASSPGQVNTEAFF	TGTGCCAGCTCACCGGGCCAGGTGAACACTGAAGCTTTCTTT
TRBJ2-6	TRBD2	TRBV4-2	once	CASSQDLAAFSGANVLTF	TGTGCCAGCAGCCAAGACCTAGCGGCCTTCTCTGGGGCCAACGTCCTGACTTTC
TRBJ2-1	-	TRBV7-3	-	CASSLSGAGSYNEQFF	TGTGCCAGCAGCTTAAGTGGAGCGGGCTCCTACAATGAGCAGTTCTTC
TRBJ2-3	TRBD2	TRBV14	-	CASSQVYSGGDTQYF	TGTGCCAGCAGCCAAGTCTATAGCGGGGGTGATACGCAGTATTTT
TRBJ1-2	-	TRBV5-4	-	CASSSETGDLYGYTF	TGTGCCAGCAGCTCCGAGACCGGGGATCTATATGGCTACACCTTC
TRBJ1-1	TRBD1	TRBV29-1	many	CSAKTGPTEAFF	TGCAGCGCCAAGACAGGGCCCACTGAAGCTTTCTTT
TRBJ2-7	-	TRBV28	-	CAINRGGVYEQYF	TGTGCCATCAACAGGGGAGGTGTTTACGAGCAGTACTTC
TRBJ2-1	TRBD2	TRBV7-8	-	CASIELAGGQEQFF	TGTGCCAGCATCGAACTAGCGGGGGGGCAAGAGCAGTTCTTC
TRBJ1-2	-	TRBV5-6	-	CASSLGGTGTFYGYTF	TGTGCCAGCAGCTTGGGGGGAACAGGGACCTTTTATGGCTACACCTTC
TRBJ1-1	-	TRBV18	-	CASSPWRDLNTEAFF	TGTGCCAGCTCACCATGGAGGGACCTGAACACTGAAGCTTTCTTT
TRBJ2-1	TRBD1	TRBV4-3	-	CASSQGGQGQQFF	TGCGCCAGCAGCCAAGGGGGACAGGGGCAGCAGTTCTTC
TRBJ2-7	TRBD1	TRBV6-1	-	CASKGAPYEQYF	TGTGCCAGCAAGGGGGCGCCCTACGAGCAGTACTTC
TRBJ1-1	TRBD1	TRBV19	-	CASSISAGGSEAFF	TGTGCCAGTAGTATATCGGCAGGGGGGTCTGAAGCTTTCTTT
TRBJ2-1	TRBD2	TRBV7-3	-	CASSPSGAILNEQFF	TGTGCCAGCAGCCCCAGCGGGGCCATCCTTAATGAGCAGTTCTTC
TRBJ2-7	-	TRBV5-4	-	CASSSTPSEQYF	TGTGCCAGCAGCTCCACTCCTTCCGAGCAGTACTTC
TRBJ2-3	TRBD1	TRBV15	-	CATSRARTGVDTQYF	TGTGCCACCAGCAGAGCTCGGACAGGGGTAGATACGCAGTATTTT
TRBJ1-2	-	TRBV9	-	CASSVAQGQWEGYTF	TGTGCCAGCAGCGTAGCTCAAGGACAGTGGGAAGGCTACACCTTC
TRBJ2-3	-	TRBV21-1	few	CASGHSGPVDTQYF	TGTGCCAGCGGCCATAGCGGGCCCGTCGATACGCAGTATTTT
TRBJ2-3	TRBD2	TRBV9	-	CASSPSPGASGNTDTQYF	TGTGCCAGCAGTCCCTCCCCAGGCGCTAGCGGGAACACAGATACGCAGTATTTT
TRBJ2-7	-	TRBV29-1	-	CSVDGVGEQYF	TGCAGCGTTGACGGGGTGGGCGAGCAGTACTTC
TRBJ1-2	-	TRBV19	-	CASRLKTGTTYGYTF	TGTGCCAGCAGACTTAAAACCGGGACAACATATGGCTACACCTTC
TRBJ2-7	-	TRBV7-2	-	CASSLDVAGPYEQYF	TGTGCCAGCAGCTTAGACGTGGCGGGGCCGTACGAGCAGTACTTC
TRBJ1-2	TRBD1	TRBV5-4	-	CASSEGQGLGYGYTF	TGTGCCAGCAGCGAAGGACAGGGGCTGGGCTATGGCTACACCTTC
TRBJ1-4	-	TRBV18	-	CASSPTLGASNEKLFF	TGTGCCAGCTCACCGACCCTGGGGGCTTCTAATGAAAAACTGTTTTTT
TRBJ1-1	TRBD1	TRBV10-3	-	CAIRDRANTEAFF	TGTGCCATCAGGGACAGGGCGAACACTGAAGCTTTCTTT
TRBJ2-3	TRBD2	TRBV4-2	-	CASSQEKRRGDTQYF	TGTGCCAGCAGCCAAGAAAAGCGGCGGGGGGATACGCAGTATTTT
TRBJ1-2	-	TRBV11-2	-	CASSLALGRQFYGYTF	TGTGCCAGCAGCTTAGCCCTGGGCAGGCAATTCTATGGCTACACCTTC
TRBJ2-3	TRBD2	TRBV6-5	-	CASSYVAGGPWAQYF	TGTGCCAGCAGTTACGTTGCGGGGGGCCCCTGGGCGCAGTATTTT
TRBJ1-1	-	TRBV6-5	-	CASSFGHANTEAFF	TGTGCCAGCAGCTTCGGACACGCGAACACTGAAGCTTTCTTT
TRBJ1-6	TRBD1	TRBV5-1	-	CASSSGQAHNSPLHF	TGCGCCAGCAGCTCGGGACAGGCGCATAATTCACCCCTCCACTTT
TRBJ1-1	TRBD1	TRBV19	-	CASKDRGATFF	TGTGCCAGTAAGGACAGGGGAGCAACTTTCTTT
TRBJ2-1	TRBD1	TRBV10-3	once	CAIRDGTGHNEQFF	TGTGCCATCAGGGACGGGACAGGGCACAATGAGCAGTTCTTC
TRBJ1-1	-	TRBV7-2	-	CASSLGAFSTEAFF	TGTGCCAGCAGCTTAGGTGCTTTCAGCACTGAAGCTTTCTTT
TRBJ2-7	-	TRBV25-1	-	CASSKGGQGSYEQYF	TGTGCCAGCAGTAAAGGGGGACAAGGCTCCTACGAGCAGTACTTC
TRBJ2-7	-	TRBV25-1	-	CARRRRQSLSYEQYF	TGTGCCAGACGTAGAAGACAGTCCCTCTCCTACGAGCAGTACTTC
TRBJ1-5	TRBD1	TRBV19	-	CASKDRGALYSNQPQHF	TGTGCCAGTAAGGACAGGGGGGCGTTATATAGCAATCAGCCCCAGCATTTT
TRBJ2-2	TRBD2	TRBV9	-	CASSLPGGSNTGELFF	TGTGCCAGCAGCCTGCCGGGGGGGTCGAACACCGGGGAGCTGTTTTTT
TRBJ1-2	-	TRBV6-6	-	CASSYGAVANYGYTF	TGTGCCAGCAGTTACGGGGCGGTAGCTAACTATGGCTACACCTTC
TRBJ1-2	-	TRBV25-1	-	CASSVTGGKGGYTF	TGTGCCAGCAGTGTGACAGGAGGTAAAGGTGGCTACACCTTC
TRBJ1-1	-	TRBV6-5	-	CASSYPGSFQAFF	TGTGCCAGCAGTTACCCGGGAAGCTTCCAAGCTTTCTTT
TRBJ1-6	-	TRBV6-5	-	CASRRQANSPLHF	TGTGCCAGCAGAAGGCAGGCGAATTCACCCCTCCACTTT
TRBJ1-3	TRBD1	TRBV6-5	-	CASSHRGAGNTIYF	TGTGCCAGCAGTCACAGGGGAGCTGGAAACACCATATATTTT